The 24 T cell receptor beta chains reported below all come from one sample, sequenced in a study of Graves' ophthalmopathy and Graves' hyperthyroidism. RNA transcripts were the source from which TCR beta CDR3 regions were amplified. First-round RT-PCR used HTBI primers; second-round multiplex PCR followed. Each CDR3 protein is one row after TCRdb ran MiXCR on the multiplex PCR reads. The data show fewer than 250,000 distinct CDR3 sequences, about 32% seen once. The specimen sequenced was peripheral blood. Receptor source: a man aged 50 or older with Graves' ophthalmopathy.

The sample holds many counts of this clonotype. The J gene is TRBJ2-7, the V gene TRBV6-5, with TRBD1 matching 8 bases. J was trimmed by 3 bases and V by 0 bases; bases with no gene match: 4. The CDR3 sequence is 15 residues long. In germline, CDR1 is MNHEY, CDR2 SVGAGI. As DNA, the CDR3 is TGTGCCAGCAGTTACTCCGGGACAGGAGACTACGAGCAGTACTTC. Amino acids: CASSYSGTGDYEQYF.

In its sample, this clonotype was seen many times. The chain couples TRBV28 to TRBJ2-7; the D is unclear. CDR3 length: 12 residues. Trimming shortened V by 8 bases and J by 3 bases, and 11 bases separated the two germline ends. The V gene's germline CDR1 is MDHEN and CDR2 SYDVKM. The CDR3 DNA sequence: TGTGCCAGCGCCGTATTGAGCTACGAGCAGTACTTC. Translation gives CASAVLSYEQYF.

CDR3: CASSETPGHLNTEAFF. In DNA, the CDR3 is TGTGCCAGCAGTGAAACTCCGGGACACCTGAACACTGAAGCTTTCTTT. V usage is TRBV6-1 and J usage is TRBJ1-1; TRBD1 might be the D (6 bases). Per the germline V gene, CDR1 is MNHNS and CDR2 is SASEGT. V was trimmed by 2 bases and J by 0 bases, leaving 13 bases between them. The CDR3 has 16 residues.

V gene TRBV6-1 combines with J gene TRBJ1-2; no firm D call. Trimming shortened V by 3 bases and J by 8 bases, and 22 bases separated the two germline ends. The CDR3 extends over 16 amino acids. From germline, CDR1 is MNHNS and CDR2 SASEGT. The DNA of the CDR3 is TGTGCCAGCAGTGAGGTCCCTAGAAGTAGTAGAGGGGGCTACACCTTC. This gives the protein CASSEVPRSSRGGYTF.

This clonotype was seen at least ten times. This chain joins TRBV5-1 and TRBJ2-2; 11 nucleotides match TRBD1. The CDR3 runs to 15 residues. The V gene end was trimmed by 0 bases and the J gene end by 6 bases; junction bases not matched to a gene: 1. Per germline, CDR1 SGHRS and CDR2 YFSETQ. CDR3 sequence: CASSLGTGGPGELFF. The CDR3 DNA sequence: TGCGCCAGCAGCTTGGGGACAGGGGGCCCCGGGGAGCTGTTTTTT.

This clonotype was found many times. This chain links TRBV20-1 with TRBJ2-7; 15 nucleotides agree with TRBD2. From germline, CDR1 is DFQATT and CDR2 SNEGSKA (reference sequence). The V and J ends lost 6 bases and 6 bases, in that order; junction bases with no gene match: 9. This CDR3 has 15 amino acids. This chain's CDR3 is CSAKGLAGGPTEQYF. CDR3 nucleotides: TGCAGTGCGAAGGGACTAGCGGGAGGACCCACCGAGCAGTACTTC.

The chain carries TRBV20-1 and TRBJ1-1, with D possibly matching TRBD1 (6 bases). This CDR3 is built from 12 residues. Trimming removed 5 bases from V and 9 bases from J, with 16 bases in between. Germline V gives CDR1 DFQATT, CDR2 SNEGSKA (reference sequence). The CDR3 here is CSAGGQGRKAFF. CDR3 in DNA: TGCAGTGCTGGGGGGCAGGGAAGGAAAGCTTTCTTT.

The genes are TRBV9 and TRBJ2-5; D is unclear. The V end lost 2 bases, the J end lost 3 bases, and 8 bases lay between the germline ends. The CDR3 consists of 13 residues. Germline CDR1 reads SGDLS; CDR2 reads YYNGEE. The CDR3, as DNA: TGTGCCAGCAGCGTTTGGGGTGAAGAGACCCAGTACTTC. It codes for CASSVWGEETQYF.

This clonotype was recorded many times. The chain has TRBV20-1 and TRBJ2-7; 7 nucleotides align to TRBD2. The trim removed 5 bases at V and 2 bases at J, leaving 12 bases unmatched. CDR1 DFQATT and CDR2 SNEGSKA come from the germline V gene (reference sequence). The CDR3 loop spans 15 amino acids. CDR3 bases: TGCAGTGCTTATCCTCGCCGGGACTACACCTACGAGCAGTACTTC. This sequence encodes CSAYPRRDYTYEQYF.

This clonotype was observed at least ten times. The genes are TRBV12-3 or TRBV12-4 and TRBJ1-5; 7 positions match TRBD1. After removal of 4 bases from V and 4 bases from J, the junction contained 7 bases not matched to a gene. This CDR3 is built from 15 residues. The CDR3 coding sequence is TGTGCCAGCAGTTGGGCACAGGGGAAGAATCAGCCCCAGCATTTT. Amino acids: CASSWAQGKNQPQHF.

This chain links TRBV12-3 or TRBV12-4 with TRBJ1-5; D gene uncertain. V lost 4 bases and J 6 bases, leaving 7 bases between the germline ends. CDR3 size: 12 residues. CDR3 DNA sequence: TGTGCCAGCAGTTCGCCGATTCAGCCCCAGCATTTT. Translation gives CASSSPIQPQHF.

The table lists this clonotype with many counts. The chain carries TRBV27 and TRBJ2-4; 8 bases align to TRBD1. The CDR3 spans 14 residues. Germline CDR1 is MNHEY and CDR2 is SMNVEV (reference sequence). With 5 bases clipped from V and 6 bases from J, the junction kept 6 bases outside the gene matches. Written as DNA, the CDR3 is TGTGCCAGCAGTCCCGGACAGGGTAGAAACATTCAGTACTTC. This translates into CASSPGQGRNIQYF.

This clonotype was seen many times. V and J are TRBV12-3 or TRBV12-4 and TRBJ1-5; D not resolved. The germline V and J ends were trimmed by 2 bases and 0 bases, with 8 bases remaining between them. The CDR3 consists of 15 residues. The CDR3: CASSLSGYSNQPQHF. CDR3 nucleotides: TGTGCCAGCAGTTTATCGGGGTATAGCAATCAGCCCCAGCATTTT.

In its sample, this clonotype was seen many times. The chain couples TRBV2 to TRBJ1-1, with TRBD1 matching 8 bases. This CDR3 region has 14 residues. Germline lookup yields CDR1 SNHLY and CDR2 FYNNEI. The V and J ends lost 3 bases and 2 bases, in that order; junction bases with no gene match: 2. As DNA, the CDR3 is TGTGCCAGCAGTGAGGGACAGGCAAACACTGAAGCTTTCTTT. Translation: CASSEGQANTEAFF.

In this sample, this clonotype turned up many times. The gene calls are TRBV14 and TRBJ1-1; the D is unclear. CDR3 length: 12 amino acids. With 1 base removed from V and 11 bases from J, the gap between germline ends came to 11 bases. Germline V gives CDR1 SGHDN, CDR2 FVKESK. CDR3 sequence reads: CASSQVEGLAFF. In nucleotides, the CDR3 is TGTGCCAGCAGCCAAGTAGAGGGCCTGGCTTTCTTT.

This clonotype showed up many times. The chain joins TRBV29-1 to TRBJ2-7; a possible D gene is TRBD1 (6 bases). The germline V gene has CDR1 SQVTM and CDR2 ANQGSEA. V shed 4 bases and J shed 3 bases, with 10 bases lying between them. The CDR3 extends over 12 amino acids. CDR3 nucleotides: TGCAGCGTTGTTGAACAGGGCTACGAGCAGTACTTC. This sequence encodes CSVVEQGYEQYF.

This clonotype has at least ten counts. The CDR3 reads CASSPTSGGNTGELFF. CDR3 in DNA: TGTGCCAGCAGTCCTACTAGCGGGGGGAACACCGGGGAGCTGTTTTTT. The V and J genes are TRBV7-3 and TRBJ2-2; the match to TRBD2 covers 11 bases. The V and J ends lost 6 bases and 1 base, in that order; junction bases with no gene match: 4. Germline values: CDR1 SGHTA, CDR2 FQGTGA. The CDR3 runs to 16 residues.

The chain carries TRBV24-1 and TRBJ2-2; possibly TRBD1 for D (5 bases). From germline, CDR1 is KGHDR and CDR2 SFDVKD. The ends were cut back, 6 bases at V and 10 bases at J, with 11 bases in the middle. The CDR3 is 12 amino acids. CDR3 loop: CATSPRGLELFF. The CDR3 nucleotides read TGTGCCACCAGTCCTAGGGGTCTGGAGCTGTTTTTT.

In this sample, this clonotype turned up many times. The chain employs TRBV7-9 and TRBJ2-5; D possibly uses TRBD1 or TRBD2 (5 bases each). V shed 5 bases and J shed 3 bases, with 13 bases lying between them. Germline CDR1 SEHNR, CDR2 FQNEAQ (reference sequence). The CDR3 is made up of 14 amino acids. CDR3: CASSPGTVKETQYF. CDR3 in DNA: TGTGCCAGCAGCCCCGGGACGGTCAAAGAGACCCAGTACTTC.

In this sample, this clonotype turned up many times. The chain recombines TRBV6-5 with TRBJ2-7, with D tentatively TRBD1 or TRBD2 (5 bases each). The germline V gene has CDR1 MNHEY and CDR2 SVGAGI. The CDR3 loop spans 13 amino acids. Trimming removed 2 bases from V and 3 bases from J, with 8 bases in between. The CDR3 sequence is CASSYNGGYEQYF. CDR3 bases: TGTGCCAGCAGTTACAATGGGGGCTACGAGCAGTACTTC.

Many counts were recorded for this clonotype. The chain joins TRBV28 to TRBJ2-7; 7 positions agree with TRBD2. Germline CDR1 reads MDHEN; CDR2 reads SYDVKM. The CDR3 has 16 amino acids. The junction had 10 bases not matched to a gene; V was cut back by 3 bases and J by 2 bases. CDR3 nucleotide sequence: TGTGCCAGCAGTTTCCTATCCGCGGGAGCCACCTACGAGCAGTACTTC. This sequence encodes CASSFLSAGATYEQYF.

This clonotype was seen ten or more times. This sequence joins TRBV11-2 and TRBJ2-2; TRBD2 matches at 9 bases. The ends lost 5 bases at V and 5 bases at J; junction bases unmatched: 12. In germline, CDR1 is SGHAT, CDR2 FQNNGV. The CDR3 extends over 17 amino acids. Written as DNA, the CDR3 is TGTGCCAGCAGCCCCCGCTCGGCGGGAGGGTATACCGGGGAGCTGTTTTTT. It yields the protein CASSPRSAGGYTGELFF.

The chain joins TRBV24-1 to TRBJ1-1; D possibly corresponds to TRBD1 (5 bases). Trimming left V 3 bases short and J 3 bases short, with 7 bases between. The CDR3 length is 13 residues. CDR1 is KGHDR, CDR2 SFDVKD, per germline. In DNA, the CDR3 is TGTGCCACCAGTGATGGGGGGTACACTGAAGCTTTCTTT. Its protein is CATSDGGYTEAFF.

The V call is TRBV28, the J call TRBJ1-1; D remains unclear. V lost 6 bases and J 3 bases, leaving 17 bases between the germline ends. This CDR3 comprises 15 residues. Germline V gene lookup returns CDR1 MDHEN and CDR2 SYDVKM. CDR3 sequence: CASSRYLLYDTEAFF. CDR3 nucleotide sequence: TGTGCCAGCAGCCGATACCTGTTGTACGACACTGAAGCTTTCTTT. The full variable domain, rest sourced from reference TRBV28 and TRBJ1-1, is DVKVTQSSRYLVKRTGEKVFLECVQDMDHENMFWYRQDPGLGLRLIYFSYDVKMKEKGDIPEGYSVSREKKERFSLILESASTNQTSMYLCASSRYLLYDTEAFFGQGTRLTVV.